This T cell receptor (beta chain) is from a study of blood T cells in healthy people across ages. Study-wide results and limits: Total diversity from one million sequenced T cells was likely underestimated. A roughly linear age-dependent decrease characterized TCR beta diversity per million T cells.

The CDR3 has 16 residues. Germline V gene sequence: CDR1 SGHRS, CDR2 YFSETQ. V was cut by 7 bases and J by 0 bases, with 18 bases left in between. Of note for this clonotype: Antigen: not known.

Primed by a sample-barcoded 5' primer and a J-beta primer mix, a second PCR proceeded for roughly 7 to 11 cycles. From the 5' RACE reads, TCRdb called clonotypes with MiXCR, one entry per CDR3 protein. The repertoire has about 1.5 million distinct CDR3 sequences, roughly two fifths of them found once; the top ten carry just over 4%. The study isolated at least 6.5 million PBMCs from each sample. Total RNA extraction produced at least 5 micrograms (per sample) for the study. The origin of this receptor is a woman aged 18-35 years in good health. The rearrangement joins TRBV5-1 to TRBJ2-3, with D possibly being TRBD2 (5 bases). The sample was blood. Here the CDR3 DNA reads TGCGCCAGCCTACTCGACGCGGGTCTTAGCACAGATACGCAGTATTTT. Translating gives CASLLDAGLSTDTQYF.